This TCR beta chain was profiled in a study of shared clonotypes between healthy human individuals. The sorted-subset replicate PCRs were given about 210 ng DNA, which is 25,000 to 35,000 T cell genomes. Some clones are missing from TCRdb's copy, which holds only in-frame ones; the method was immunoSEQ multiplex PCR. The sample records some 2,100,000 clones, 85% to 95% being singletons. Study-level findings and limits: It was observed that roughly 5% of naive CD4 clonotypes were shared across a handful of donors. Despite large depth, sorted-subset datasets appeared incompletely sequenced.

Naive CD8 populations comprised CD45RO-negative cells positively selected for CCR7, excluding terminally differentiated effector memory CD45RA+ cells. In regard to this clone: Its antigen remains unidentified.

Germline V gene sequence: CDR1 LNHNV, CDR2 YYDKDF (reference sequence). V was clipped by 7 bases and J by 6 bases; unmatched bases: 8. This CDR3 has 13 residues. V gene TRBV15 combines with J gene TRBJ1-1, with 7 bases identical to TRBD1. The sequencing sample was made of naive CD8+ T cells from PBMCs. The sequence derives from a man aged 18 to 35 in good health. Some clones in this sample may be carry-over from other donors' samples. CDR3 nucleotides: TGTGCCACCACCAAGACAGGGAGGGCTGAAGCTTTCTTT. Protein: CATTKTGRAEAFF.